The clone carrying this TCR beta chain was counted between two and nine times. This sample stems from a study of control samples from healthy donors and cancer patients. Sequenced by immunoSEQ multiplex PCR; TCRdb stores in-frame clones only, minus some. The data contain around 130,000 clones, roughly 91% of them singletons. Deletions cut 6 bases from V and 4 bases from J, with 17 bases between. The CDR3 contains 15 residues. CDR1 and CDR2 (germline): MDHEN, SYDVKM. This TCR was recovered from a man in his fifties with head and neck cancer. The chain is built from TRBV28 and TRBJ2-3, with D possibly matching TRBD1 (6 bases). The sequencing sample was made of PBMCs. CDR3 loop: CASREQGFSSDTQYF. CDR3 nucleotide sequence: TGTGCCAGCAGGGAACAGGGATTTTCCTCAGATACGCAGTATTTT. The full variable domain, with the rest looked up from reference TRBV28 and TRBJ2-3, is DVKVTQSSRYLVKRTGEKVFLECVQDMDHENMFWYRQDPGLGLRLIYFSYDVKMKEKGDIPEGYSVSREKKERFSLILESASTNQTSMYLCASREQGFSSDTQYFGPGTRLTVL.